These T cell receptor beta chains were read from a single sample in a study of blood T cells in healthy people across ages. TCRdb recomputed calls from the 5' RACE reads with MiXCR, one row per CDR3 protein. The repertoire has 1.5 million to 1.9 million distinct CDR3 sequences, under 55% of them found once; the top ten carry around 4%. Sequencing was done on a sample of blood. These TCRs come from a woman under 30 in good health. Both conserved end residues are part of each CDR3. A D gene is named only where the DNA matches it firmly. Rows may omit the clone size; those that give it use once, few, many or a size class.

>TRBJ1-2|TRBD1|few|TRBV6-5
CASRWTGSSLGYTF
TGTGCCAGCAGATGGACAGGGTCAAGTCTTGGCTACACCTTC
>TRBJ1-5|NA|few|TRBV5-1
CASSLVWTASNQPQHF
TGCGCCAGCAGCTTGGTCTGGACAGCAAGCAATCAGCCCCAGCATTTT
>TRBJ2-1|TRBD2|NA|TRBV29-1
CSVVWTSAYNEQFF
TGCAGCGTTGTGTGGACTAGTGCCTACAATGAGCAGTTCTTC
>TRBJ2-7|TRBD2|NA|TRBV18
CASAPSGGYEQYF
TGTGCCAGCGCACCTAGCGGGGGCTACGAGCAGTACTTC
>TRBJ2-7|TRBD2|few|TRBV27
CASSPGTSGVYEQYF
TGTGCCAGCAGTCCTGGGACTAGCGGGGTCTATGAGCAGTACTTC
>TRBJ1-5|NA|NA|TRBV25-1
CASSADTSNQPQHF
TGTGCCAGCAGTGCAGACACTAGCAATCAGCCCCAGCATTTT
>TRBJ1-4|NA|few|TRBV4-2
CASSQEEGPDSTNEKLFF
TGTGCCAGCAGCCAAGAAGAGGGGCCAGATTCAACTAATGAAAAACTGTTTTTT
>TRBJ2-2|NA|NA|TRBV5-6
CASSYSAANTGELFF
TGTGCCAGCAGCTACAGTGCCGCGAACACCGGGGAGCTGTTTTTT
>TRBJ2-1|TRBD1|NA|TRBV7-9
CASSSGTGWYYEQFF
TGTGCCAGCAGCTCCGGGACAGGGTGGTATTATGAGCAGTTCTTC
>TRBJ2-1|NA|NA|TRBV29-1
CSVEDVMSSYNEQFF
TGCAGCGTTGAAGATGTTATGAGCTCCTACAATGAGCAGTTCTTC
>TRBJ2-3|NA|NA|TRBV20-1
CSAKQTPSTDTQYF
TGCAGTGCTAAACAGACCCCTAGCACAGATACGCAGTATTTT
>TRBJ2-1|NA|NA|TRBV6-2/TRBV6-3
CASSSVRVVYNEQFF
TGTGCCAGCAGCTCCGTTCGGGTGGTTTACAATGAGCAGTTCTTC
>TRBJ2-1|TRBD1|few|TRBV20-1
CSARDSGQVVNEQFF
TGCAGTGCTAGAGACTCGGGACAGGTGGTCAATGAGCAGTTCTTC
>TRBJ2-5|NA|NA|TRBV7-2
CASSLAGGRLPGTQYF
TGTGCCAGCAGCTTAGCGGGGGGCCGACTCCCGGGGACCCAGTACTTC
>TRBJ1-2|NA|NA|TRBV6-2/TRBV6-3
CASSYRALGVDYTF
TGTGCCAGCAGTTACAGGGCTCTCGGAGTTGACTACACCTTC
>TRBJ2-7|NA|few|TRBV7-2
CASSPHHYEQYF
TGTGCCAGCAGCCCGCACCACTACGAGCAGTACTTC
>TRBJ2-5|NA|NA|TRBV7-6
CASSLFGGFETQYF
TGTGCCAGCAGCTTATTTGGGGGATTTGAGACCCAGTACTTC
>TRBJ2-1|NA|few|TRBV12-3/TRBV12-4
CASRPDRFSSYNEQFF
TGTGCCAGCAGACCGGACCGGTTTAGCTCCTACAATGAGCAGTTCTTC
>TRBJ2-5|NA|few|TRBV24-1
CATSDFSGLEETQYF
TGTGCCACCAGTGATTTCTCGGGACTTGAAGAGACCCAGTACTTC
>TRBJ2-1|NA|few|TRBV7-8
CASSPIFFDEQFF
TGTGCCAGCAGCCCTATATTCTTTGATGAGCAGTTCTTC
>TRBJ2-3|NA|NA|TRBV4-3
CASSQDDGPSTDTQYF
TGCGCCAGCAGCCAAGACGACGGACCTAGCACAGATACGCAGTATTTT
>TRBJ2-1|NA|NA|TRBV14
CASSRHDIYNEQFF
TGTGCCAGCAGCCGTCACGACATTTACAATGAGCAGTTCTTC
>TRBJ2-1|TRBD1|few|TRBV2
CASSLDRAIYNEQFF
TGTGCCAGCAGTCTTGACAGGGCCATCTACAATGAGCAGTTCTTC
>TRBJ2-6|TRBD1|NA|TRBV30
CAWKRQGEGVLTF
TGTGCCTGGAAGAGACAGGGGGAAGGAGTCCTGACTTTC
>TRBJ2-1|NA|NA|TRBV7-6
CASSLELSYNEQFF
TGTGCCAGCAGCTTAGAACTATCCTACAATGAGCAGTTCTTC
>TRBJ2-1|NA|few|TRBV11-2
CASTPGLQQFF
TGTGCCAGCACCCCAGGGCTTCAGCAGTTCTTC
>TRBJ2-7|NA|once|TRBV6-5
CASSYGRLVEQYF
TGTGCCAGCAGTTACGGCCGTTTGGTCGAGCAGTACTTC
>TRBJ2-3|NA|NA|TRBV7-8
CASSLSAGWGPLTDTQYF
TGTGCCAGCAGCTTATCGGCGGGCTGGGGACCACTCACAGATACGCAGTATTTT